This T cell receptor (beta chain) was sequenced in a study of T cells in Graves' hyperthyroidism and ophthalmopathy. General study results and limits: Among clonotypes expanded in thyroid above 0.001, most were also found in blood.

RNA transcripts served as the template for amplifying TCR beta CDR3 regions. Primed by the HTBI set, a first-round RT-PCR was run on the TCR CDR3. TCRdb fed the multiplex PCR reads into MiXCR, producing one record per CDR3 protein. The sample records approximately 520,000 distinct CDR3 sequences, 20% being singletons. Patients were excluded for uncontrolled infection, other autoimmune disease, pregnancy or lactation. The study based diagnoses on clinical symptoms, serum thyroxine and TRAb, thyroid ultrasound and orbital computed tomography. PBMCs stemmed from 10 ml fresh peripheral blood. This CDR3 comprises 14 residues. From germline, CDR1 is LNHDA and CDR2 SQIVND (reference sequence). Trimming stripped 7 bases from V and 7 bases from J, with 19 bases between. This clonotype was detected ten times or more. What it binds is unknown.

The source is a man aged 18-30 years with Graves' hyperthyroidism. The sequencing input was blood. The chain has TRBV19 and TRBJ1-2; the D is unclear. The CDR3 coding sequence is TGTGCCAGTAACACGGGCCTCATGTTCTCTGGCTACACCTTC. Its translation is CASNTGLMFSGYTF.